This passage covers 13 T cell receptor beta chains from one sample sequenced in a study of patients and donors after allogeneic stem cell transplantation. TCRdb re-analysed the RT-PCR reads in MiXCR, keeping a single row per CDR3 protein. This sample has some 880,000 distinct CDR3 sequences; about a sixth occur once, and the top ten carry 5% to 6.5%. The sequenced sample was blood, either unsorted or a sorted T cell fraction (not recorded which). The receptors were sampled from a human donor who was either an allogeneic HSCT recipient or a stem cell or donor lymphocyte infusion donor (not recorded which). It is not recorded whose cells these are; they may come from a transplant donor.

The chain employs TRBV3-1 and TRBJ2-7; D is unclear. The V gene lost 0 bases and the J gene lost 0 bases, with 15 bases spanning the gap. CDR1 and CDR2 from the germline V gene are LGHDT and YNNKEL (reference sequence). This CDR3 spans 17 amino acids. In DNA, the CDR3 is TGTGCCAGCAGCCAAGATTTATCGACAACCAGCTCCTACGAGCAGTACTTC. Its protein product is CASSQDLSTTSSYEQYF.

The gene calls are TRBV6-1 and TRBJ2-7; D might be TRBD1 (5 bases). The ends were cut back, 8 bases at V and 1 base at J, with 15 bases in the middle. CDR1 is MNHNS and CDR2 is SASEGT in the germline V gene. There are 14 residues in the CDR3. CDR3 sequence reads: CASGRKGDSYEQYF. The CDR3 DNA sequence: TGTGCCAGCGGACGGAAAGGGGATTCCTACGAGCAGTACTTC.

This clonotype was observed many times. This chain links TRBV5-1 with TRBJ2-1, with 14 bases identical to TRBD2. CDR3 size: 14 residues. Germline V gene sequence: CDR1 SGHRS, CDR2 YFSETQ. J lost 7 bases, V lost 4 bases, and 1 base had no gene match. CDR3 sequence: CASSGTSGSNEQFF. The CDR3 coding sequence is TGCGCCAGCAGCGGGACTAGCGGGAGTAATGAGCAGTTCTTC.

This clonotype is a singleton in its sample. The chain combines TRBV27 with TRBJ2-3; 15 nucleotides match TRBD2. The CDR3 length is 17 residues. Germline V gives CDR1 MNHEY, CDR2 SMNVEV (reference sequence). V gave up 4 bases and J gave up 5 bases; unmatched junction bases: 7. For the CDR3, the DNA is TGTGCCAGCAGTTCCTGGACTAGCGGGGGGGCTGGAGATACGCAGTATTTT. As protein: CASSSWTSGGAGDTQYF.

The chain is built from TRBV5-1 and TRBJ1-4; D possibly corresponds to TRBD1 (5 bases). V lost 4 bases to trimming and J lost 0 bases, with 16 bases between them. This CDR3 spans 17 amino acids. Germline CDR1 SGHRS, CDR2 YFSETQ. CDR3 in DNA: TGCGCCAGCAGCGGGACCCCGTTGACTTCAACTAATGAAAAACTGTTTTTT. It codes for CASSGTPLTSTNEKLFF.

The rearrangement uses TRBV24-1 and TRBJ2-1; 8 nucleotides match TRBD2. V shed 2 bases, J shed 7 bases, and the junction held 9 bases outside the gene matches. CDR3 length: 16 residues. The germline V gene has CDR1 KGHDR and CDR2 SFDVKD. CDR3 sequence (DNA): TGTGCCACCAGTGATTCGGGGGGGCTCCGGACTAATGAGCAGTTCTTC. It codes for CATSDSGGLRTNEQFF.

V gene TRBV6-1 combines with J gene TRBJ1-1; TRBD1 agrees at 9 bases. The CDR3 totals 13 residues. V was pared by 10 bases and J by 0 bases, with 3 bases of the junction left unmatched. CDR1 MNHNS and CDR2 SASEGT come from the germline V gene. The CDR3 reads CATRTGVNTEAFF. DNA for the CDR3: TGTGCCACCCGGACAGGGGTGAACACTGAAGCTTTCTTT.

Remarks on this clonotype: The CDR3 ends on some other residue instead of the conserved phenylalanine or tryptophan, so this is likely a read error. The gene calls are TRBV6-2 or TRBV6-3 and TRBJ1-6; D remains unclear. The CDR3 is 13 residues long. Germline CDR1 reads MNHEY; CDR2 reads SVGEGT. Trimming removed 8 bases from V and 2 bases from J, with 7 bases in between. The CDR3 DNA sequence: TGTGCCAGCCTTCGGACCTATAATTCACCCCTCCACTTA. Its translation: CASLRTYNSPLHL.

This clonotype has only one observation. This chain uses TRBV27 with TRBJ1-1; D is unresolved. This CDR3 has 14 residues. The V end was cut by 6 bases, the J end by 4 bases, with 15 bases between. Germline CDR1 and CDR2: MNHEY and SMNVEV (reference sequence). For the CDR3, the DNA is TGTGCCAGCAGCACCCTAATTCGGGTCACTGAAGCTTTCTTT. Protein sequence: CASSTLIRVTEAFF.

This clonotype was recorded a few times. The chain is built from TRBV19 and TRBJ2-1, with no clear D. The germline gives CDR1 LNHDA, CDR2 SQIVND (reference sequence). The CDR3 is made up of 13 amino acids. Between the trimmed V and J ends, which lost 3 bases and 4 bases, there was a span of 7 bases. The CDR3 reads CASSMMLYNEQFF. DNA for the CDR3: TGTGCCAGTAGTATGATGCTTTACAATGAGCAGTTCTTC.

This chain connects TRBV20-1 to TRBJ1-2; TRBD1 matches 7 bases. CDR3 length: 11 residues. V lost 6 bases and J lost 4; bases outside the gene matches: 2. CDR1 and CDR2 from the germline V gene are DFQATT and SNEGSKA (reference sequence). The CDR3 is CSATGRYGYTF. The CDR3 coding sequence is TGCAGTGCGACAGGGCGCTATGGCTACACCTTC.

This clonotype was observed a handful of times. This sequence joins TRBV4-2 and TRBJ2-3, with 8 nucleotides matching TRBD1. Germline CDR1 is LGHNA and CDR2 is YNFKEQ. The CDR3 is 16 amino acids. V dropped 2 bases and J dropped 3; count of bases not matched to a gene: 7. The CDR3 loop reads CASSQLGQAATDTQYF. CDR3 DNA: TGTGCCAGCAGCCAATTGGGACAGGCAGCGACAGATACGCAGTATTTT.

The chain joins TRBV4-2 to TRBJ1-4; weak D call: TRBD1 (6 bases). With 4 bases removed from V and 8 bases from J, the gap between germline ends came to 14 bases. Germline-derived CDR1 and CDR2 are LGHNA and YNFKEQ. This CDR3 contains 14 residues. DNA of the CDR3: TGTGCCAGCAGCCCGGGACCTGGGGGCGAAAAACTGTTTTTT. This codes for CASSPGPGGEKLFF.